Here is one T cell receptor beta chain with its context. The antigen is not known. Incorporated into the TCR beta cDNA libraries were unique molecular identifiers, which served to reduce PCR and sequencing biases. A population of 1 to 10 million T cells gave rise to a few hundred thousand cDNA molecules. TCRdb recomputed calls from the PCR reads with MiXCR, one row per CDR3 protein. In the table there are some 890,000 distinct CDR3 sequences, approximately 53% of which are singletons. This specimen comes from a study of post-analysis software for immune sequencing data. At the level of the study: Recorded subtypes: relapsing-remitting, secondary progressive, progressive-relapsing; some patients unannotated. Whole-study results and caveats: Several TRBV segments (TRBV5-6, TRBV5-1 and TRBV20-1 among them) occurred more frequently in patients than in controls. Under F measure analysis, samples from one preparation batch co-clustered strongly. Versus controls, multiple sclerosis patients showed significantly lower diversity (normalized Chao1).

With 7 bases removed from V and 2 bases from J, the gap between germline ends came to 14 bases. The CDR3 has 14 amino acids. The germline V gene encodes CDR1 MGHRA and CDR2 YSYEKL. The TCR was taken from a girl aged 5-17 years with multiple sclerosis. The specimen was blood. The chain is built from TRBV4-1 and TRBJ2-5; D is undetermined. The CDR3: CASMPALNQETQYF. The CDR3 DNA reads as TGCGCCAGCATGCCGGCCCTTAATCAAGAGACCCAGTACTTC.